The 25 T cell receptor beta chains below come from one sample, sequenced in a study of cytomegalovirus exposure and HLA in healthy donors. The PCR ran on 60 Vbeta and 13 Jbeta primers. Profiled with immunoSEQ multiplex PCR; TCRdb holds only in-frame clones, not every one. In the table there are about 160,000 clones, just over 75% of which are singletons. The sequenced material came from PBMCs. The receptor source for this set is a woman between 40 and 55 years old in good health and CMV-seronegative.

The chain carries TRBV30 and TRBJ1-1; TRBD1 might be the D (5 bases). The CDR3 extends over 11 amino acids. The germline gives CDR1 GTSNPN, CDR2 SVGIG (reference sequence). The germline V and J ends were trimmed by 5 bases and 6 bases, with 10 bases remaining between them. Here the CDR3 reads CAWGGGAEAFF. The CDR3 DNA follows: TGTGCCTGGGGTGGGGGGGCTGAAGCTTTCTTT.

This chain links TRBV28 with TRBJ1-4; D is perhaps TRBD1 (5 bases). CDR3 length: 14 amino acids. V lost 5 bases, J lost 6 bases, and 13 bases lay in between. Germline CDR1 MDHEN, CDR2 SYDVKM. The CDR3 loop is CASSMGQRYEKLFF. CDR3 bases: TGTGCCAGCAGTATGGGGCAGAGGTATGAAAAACTGTTTTTT.

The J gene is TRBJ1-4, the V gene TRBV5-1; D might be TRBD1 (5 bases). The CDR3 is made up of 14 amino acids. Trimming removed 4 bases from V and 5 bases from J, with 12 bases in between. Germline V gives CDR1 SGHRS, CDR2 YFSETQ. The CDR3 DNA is TGCGCCAGCAGCCTAACTGGACAAAATGAAAAACTGTTTTTT. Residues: CASSLTGQNEKLFF. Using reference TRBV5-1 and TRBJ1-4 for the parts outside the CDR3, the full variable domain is KAGVTQTPRYLIKTRGQQVTLSCSPISGHRSVSWYQQTPGQGLQFLFEYFSETQRNKGNFPGRFSGRQFSNSRSEMNVSTLELGDSALYLCASSLTGQNEKLFFGSGTQLSVL.

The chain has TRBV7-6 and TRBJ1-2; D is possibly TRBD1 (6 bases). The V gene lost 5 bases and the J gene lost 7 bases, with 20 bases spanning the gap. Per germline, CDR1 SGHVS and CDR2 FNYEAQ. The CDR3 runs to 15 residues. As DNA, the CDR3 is TGTGCCAGCAGCCCGGAGCAGGGGTTCGCTTCTGGCTACACCTTC. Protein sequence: CASSPEQGFASGYTF.

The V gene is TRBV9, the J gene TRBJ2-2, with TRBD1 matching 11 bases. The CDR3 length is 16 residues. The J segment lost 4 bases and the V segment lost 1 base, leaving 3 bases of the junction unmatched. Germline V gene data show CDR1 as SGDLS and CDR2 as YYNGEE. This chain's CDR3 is CASSVPGQGGTGELFF. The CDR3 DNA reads TGTGCCAGCAGCGTACCGGGACAGGGGGGCACCGGGGAGCTGTTTTTT. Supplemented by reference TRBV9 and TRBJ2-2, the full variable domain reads DSGVTQTPKHLITATGQRVTLRCSPRSGDLSVYWYQQSLDQGLQFLIQYYNGEERAKGNILERFSAQQFPDLHSELNLSSLELGDSALYFCASSVPGQGGTGELFFGEGSRLTVL.

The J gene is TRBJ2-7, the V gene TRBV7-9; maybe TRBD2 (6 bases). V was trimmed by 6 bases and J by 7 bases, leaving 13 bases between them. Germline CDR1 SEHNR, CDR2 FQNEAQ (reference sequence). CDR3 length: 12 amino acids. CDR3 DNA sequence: TGTGCCAGCAGGGGTTGGGCGGGAGAGCAGTACTTC. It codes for CASRGWAGEQYF.

The CDR3 sequence is CASGGWSYEQYF. The DNA of the CDR3 is TGTGCCAGCGGAGGGTGGTCCTACGAGCAGTACTTC. The chain joins TRBV2 to TRBJ2-7; a weak D match, TRBD2 (6 bases). CDR3 size: 12 residues. Germline CDR1 and CDR2: SNHLY and FYNNEI. The ends were cut back, 8 bases at V and 1 base at J, with 9 bases in the middle.

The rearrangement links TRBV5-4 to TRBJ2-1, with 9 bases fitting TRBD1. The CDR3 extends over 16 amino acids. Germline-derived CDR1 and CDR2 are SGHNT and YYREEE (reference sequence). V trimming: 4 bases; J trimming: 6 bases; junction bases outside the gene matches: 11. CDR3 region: CASSPGRDRVINEQFF. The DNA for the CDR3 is TGTGCCAGCAGCCCCGGTCGGGACAGGGTGATCAATGAGCAGTTCTTC.

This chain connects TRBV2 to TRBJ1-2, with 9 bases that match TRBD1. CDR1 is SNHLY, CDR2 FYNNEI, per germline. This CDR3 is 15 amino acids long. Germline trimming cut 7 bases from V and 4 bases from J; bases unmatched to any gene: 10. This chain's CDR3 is CASNQQGASSYGYTF. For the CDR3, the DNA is TGTGCCAGCAACCAACAGGGGGCGTCCTCCTATGGCTACACCTTC.

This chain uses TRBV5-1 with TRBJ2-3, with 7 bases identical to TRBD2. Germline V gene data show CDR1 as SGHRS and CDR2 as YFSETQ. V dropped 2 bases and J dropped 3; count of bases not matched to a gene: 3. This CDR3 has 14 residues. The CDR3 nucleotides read TGCGCCAGCAGCTTCGGCGGGAGAACAGATACGCAGTATTTT. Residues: CASSFGGRTDTQYF.

CDR3 residues: CASSLEGRRTQYF. CDR3 sequence (DNA): TGTGCCAGCAGCTTAGAGGGGAGGAGGACCCAGTACTTC. The J gene is TRBJ2-5, the V gene TRBV7-6, with D possibly matching TRBD2 (6 bases). Trimming pared 1 base from V and 7 bases from J, leaving 10 bases between. The CDR3 length is 13 residues. The germline gives CDR1 SGHVS, CDR2 FNYEAQ. The full variable domain, in which reference TRBV7-6 and TRBJ2-5 provide the parts outside the CDR3, is GAGVSQSPRYKVTKRGQDVALRCDPISGHVSLYWYRQALGQGPEFLTYFNYEAQQDKSGLPNDRFSAERPEGSISTLTIQRTEQRDSAMYRCASSLEGRRTQYFGPGTRLLVL.

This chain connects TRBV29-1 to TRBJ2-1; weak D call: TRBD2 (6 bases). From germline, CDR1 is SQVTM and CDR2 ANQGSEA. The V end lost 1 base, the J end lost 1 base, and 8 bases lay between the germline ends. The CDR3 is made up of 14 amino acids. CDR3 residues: CSVEGTTSYNEQFF. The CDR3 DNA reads TGCAGCGTTGAAGGGACTACTTCCTACAATGAGCAGTTCTTC.

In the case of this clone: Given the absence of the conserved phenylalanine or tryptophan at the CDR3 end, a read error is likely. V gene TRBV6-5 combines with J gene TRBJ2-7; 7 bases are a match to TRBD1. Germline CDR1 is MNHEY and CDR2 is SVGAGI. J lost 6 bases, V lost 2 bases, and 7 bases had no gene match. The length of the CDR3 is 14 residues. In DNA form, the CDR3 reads TGTGCCAGCAGTTACCTCGGGACAGATCGCGAGCAGTACCTC. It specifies CASSYLGTDREQYL.

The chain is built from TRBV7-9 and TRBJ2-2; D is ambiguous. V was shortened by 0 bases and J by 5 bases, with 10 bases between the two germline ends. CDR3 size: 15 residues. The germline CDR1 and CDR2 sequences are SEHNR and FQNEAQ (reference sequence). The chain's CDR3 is CASSLARPSTGELFF. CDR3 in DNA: TGTGCCAGCAGCTTAGCGAGGCCCTCTACCGGGGAGCTGTTTTTT.

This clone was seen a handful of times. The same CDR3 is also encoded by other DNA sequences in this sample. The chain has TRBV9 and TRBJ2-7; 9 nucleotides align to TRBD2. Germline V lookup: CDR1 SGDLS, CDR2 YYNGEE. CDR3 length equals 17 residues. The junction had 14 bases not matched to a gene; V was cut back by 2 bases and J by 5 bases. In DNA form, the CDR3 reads TGTGCCAGCAGCGTGGGATTAGCGGGAGCCCCTTACGACGAGCAGTACTTC. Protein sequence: CASSVGLAGAPYDEQYF.

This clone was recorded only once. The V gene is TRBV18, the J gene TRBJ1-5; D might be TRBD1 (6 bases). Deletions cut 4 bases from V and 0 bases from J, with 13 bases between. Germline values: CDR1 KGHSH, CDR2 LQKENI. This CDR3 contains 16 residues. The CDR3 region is CASSLTTGYSNQPQHF. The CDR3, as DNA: TGTGCCAGCTCACTCACGACAGGCTATAGCAATCAGCCCCAGCATTTT.

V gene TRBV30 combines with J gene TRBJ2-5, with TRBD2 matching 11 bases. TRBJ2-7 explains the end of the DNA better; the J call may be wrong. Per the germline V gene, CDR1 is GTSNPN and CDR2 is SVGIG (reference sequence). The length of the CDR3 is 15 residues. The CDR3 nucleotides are TGTGCCTGGAGTGTACCCGGGACTAGCGGATACGAGCAGTACTTC. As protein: CAWSVPGTSGYEQYF.

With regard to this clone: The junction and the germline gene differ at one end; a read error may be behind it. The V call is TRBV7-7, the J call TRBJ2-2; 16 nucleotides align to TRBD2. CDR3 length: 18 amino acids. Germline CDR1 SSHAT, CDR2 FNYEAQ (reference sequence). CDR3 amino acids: CASSSGLAGGPGTGELFF. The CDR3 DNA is TGTGCTAGCAGCTCGGGACTAGCGGGAGGGCCGGGCACCGGGGAGCTGTTTTTT.

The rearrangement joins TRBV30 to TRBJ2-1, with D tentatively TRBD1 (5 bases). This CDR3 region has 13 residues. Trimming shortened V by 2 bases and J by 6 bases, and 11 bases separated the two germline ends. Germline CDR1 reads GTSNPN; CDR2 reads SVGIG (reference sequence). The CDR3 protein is CAWSRQGPNEQFF. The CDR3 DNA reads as TGTGCCTGGAGTAGGCAGGGTCCCAATGAGCAGTTCTTC. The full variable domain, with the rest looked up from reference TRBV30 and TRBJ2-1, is SQTIHQWPATLVQPVGSPLSLECTVEGTSNPNLYWYRQAAGRGLQLLFYSVGIGQISSEVPQNLSASRPQDRQFILSSKKLLLSDSGFYLCAWSRQGPNEQFFGPGTRLTVL.

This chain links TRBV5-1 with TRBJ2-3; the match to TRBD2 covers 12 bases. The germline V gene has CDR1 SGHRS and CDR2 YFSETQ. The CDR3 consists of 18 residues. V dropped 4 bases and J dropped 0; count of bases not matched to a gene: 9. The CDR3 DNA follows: TGCGCCAGCAGCGTGGGGACTAGCGGGTTGCCTAGCACAGATACGCAGTATTTT. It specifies CASSVGTSGLPSTDTQYF.

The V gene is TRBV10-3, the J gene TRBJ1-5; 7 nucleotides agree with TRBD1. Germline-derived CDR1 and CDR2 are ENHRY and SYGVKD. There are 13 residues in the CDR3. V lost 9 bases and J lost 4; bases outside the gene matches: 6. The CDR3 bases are TGTGCCATTGGGACAGAAGAGAATCAGCCCCAGCATTTT. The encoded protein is CAIGTEENQPQHF.

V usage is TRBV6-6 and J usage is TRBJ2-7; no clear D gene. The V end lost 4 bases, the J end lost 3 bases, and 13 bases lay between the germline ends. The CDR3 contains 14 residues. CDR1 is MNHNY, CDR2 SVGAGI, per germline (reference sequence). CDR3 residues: CASSSRGINYEQYF. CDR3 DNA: TGTGCCAGCAGTTCCCGTGGCATCAACTACGAGCAGTACTTC.

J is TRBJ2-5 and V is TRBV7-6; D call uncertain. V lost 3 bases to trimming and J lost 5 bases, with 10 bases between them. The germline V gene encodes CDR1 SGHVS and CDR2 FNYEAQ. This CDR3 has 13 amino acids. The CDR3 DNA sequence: TGTGCCAGCAGCTTTACCAATCGGGAGACCCAGTACTTC. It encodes CASSFTNRETQYF.

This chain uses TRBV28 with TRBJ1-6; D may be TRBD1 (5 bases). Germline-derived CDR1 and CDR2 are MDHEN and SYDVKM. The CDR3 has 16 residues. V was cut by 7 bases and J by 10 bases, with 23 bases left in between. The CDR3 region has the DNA TGTGCCAGCAACAAATTGGGGGGAGGTCTAGGGTCACCCCTCCACTTT. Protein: CASNKLGGGLGSPLHF.

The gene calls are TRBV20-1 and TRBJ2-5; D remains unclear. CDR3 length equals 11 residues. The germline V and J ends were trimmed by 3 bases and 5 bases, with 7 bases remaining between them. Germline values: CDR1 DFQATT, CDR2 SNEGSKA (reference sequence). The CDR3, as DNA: TGCAGTGCTAGGGCCTCGGAGACCCAGTACTTC. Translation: CSARASETQYF.